These 9 T cell receptor beta chains share one sample of origin, sequenced in a study of T cell responses to AZD1222 COVID-19 vaccine. Sequencing was performed with immunoSEQ multiplex PCR; in TCRdb, only in-frame clones are kept and a portion is missing. The data contain fewer than 120,000 clones, about 90% of them seen just once; the ten biggest clones take up approximately 8%. The sequences come from peripheral blood, collected on day 0 of AZD1222 vaccination. The source is an adult in good health.

V and J are TRBV10-2 and TRBJ2-3, with TRBD2 identical over 13 bases. CDR1 and CDR2 from the germline V gene are WSHSY and SAAADI. J gave up 3 bases and V 6 bases, and 0 bases lay outside the gene matches. The CDR3 runs to 14 residues. CDR3: CASRTSGGTDTQYF. The CDR3 DNA is TGCGCCAGCAGGACTAGCGGGGGGACAGATACGCAGTATTTT.

V is TRBV5-1 and J is TRBJ2-3; the D gene is possibly TRBD1 (5 bases). V gave up 4 bases and J gave up 2 bases, with 17 bases separating them. CDR1 is SGHRS, CDR2 YFSETQ, per germline. CDR3 length: 16 residues. The CDR3 is CASSPQGAGFTDTQYF. The CDR3 DNA is TGCGCCAGCAGCCCTCAGGGTGCTGGTTTCACAGATACGCAGTATTTT.

The rearrangement uses TRBV7-2 and TRBJ2-7; TRBD1 is a possible D gene (5 bases). CDR3 length: 14 residues. V lost 8 bases to trimming and J lost 0 bases, with 14 bases between them. Germline CDR1 SGHTA, CDR2 FQGNSA. CDR3: CASAISGFSYEQYF. The DNA of the CDR3 is TGTGCCAGCGCAATTTCAGGGTTCTCCTACGAGCAGTACTTC.

This chain connects TRBV11-2 to TRBJ1-1, with D hard to call. The CDR3 is made up of 15 amino acids. Trimming pared 1 base from V and 0 bases from J, leaving 9 bases between. Germline loops: CDR1 SGHAT, CDR2 FQNNGV. This CDR3 is CASSLGLGLNTEAFF. DNA of the CDR3: TGTGCCAGCAGCTTAGGTCTGGGCTTGAACACTGAAGCTTTCTTT.

The gene calls are TRBV29-1 and TRBJ2-1; tentative D call: TRBD2 (6 bases). The CDR3 totals 14 residues. The germline V gene has CDR1 SQVTM and CDR2 ANQGSEA. V lost 6 bases to trimming and J lost 2 bases, with 14 bases between them. CDR3 loop: CSVRQPGAYNEQFF. CDR3 DNA: TGCAGCGTGAGACAGCCGGGGGCCTACAATGAGCAGTTCTTC.

The rearrangement uses TRBV3-1 (or the pseudogene TRBV3-2) and TRBJ1-3; 10 bases align to TRBD1. The CDR3 sequence is 16 residues long. After removal of 1 base from V and 4 bases from J, the junction contained 4 bases not matched to a gene. Germline loops: CDR1 LGHDT, CDR2 YNNKEL (reference sequence). This CDR3 reads CASSQGDRGFGNTIYF. Here the CDR3 DNA reads TGTGCCAGCAGCCAAGGGGACAGGGGATTCGGAAACACCATATATTTT.

The chain employs TRBV28 and TRBJ2-7; 12 bases align to TRBD2. The CDR3 is 13 amino acids. From germline, CDR1 is MDHEN and CDR2 SYDVKM. V shed 8 bases, J shed 7 bases, and the junction held 6 bases outside the gene matches. This CDR3 is CASSSGGAGEQYF. Written as DNA, the CDR3 is TGTGCCAGCTCTAGCGGGGGGGCTGGGGAGCAGTACTTC.

The chain employs TRBV6-5 and TRBJ2-2; no clear D. V shed 5 bases and J shed 5 bases, with 12 bases lying between them. The germline V gene encodes CDR1 MNHEY and CDR2 SVGAGI. This CDR3 is built from 14 residues. Here the CDR3 DNA reads TGTGCCAGCAGTCCCTGGGCATGGACCGGGGAGCTGTTTTTT. Encoded protein: CASSPWAWTGELFF.

This clone was found a few times. The gene calls are TRBV19 and TRBJ2-2; 8 nucleotides agree with TRBD2. CDR3 size: 16 residues. Looked up from germline, CDR1 is LNHDA and CDR2 is SQIVND (reference sequence). V shed 6 bases and J 0 bases; nucleotides not matched to a gene: 6. CDR3 in amino acids: CASSPGGGANTGELFF. In DNA, the CDR3 is TGTGCCAGTAGCCCCGGGGGGGGCGCGAACACCGGGGAGCTGTTTTTT.